What follows are 9 T cell receptor beta chains derived from one specimen sequenced in a study of blood T cell repertoires in COVID-19. TCRdb's copy holds only in-frame clones and misses some; the assay was immunoSEQ multiplex PCR. The sample yields 200,000 to 300,000 clones, more than 75% seen once. Sequencing input: peripheral blood. Receptors originate from a woman aged 40 to 50 who had recovered from COVID-19.

The chain has TRBV9 and TRBJ2-3; no definite D call. Trimming cost V 3 bases and J 1 base, with 9 bases left between them. The CDR3 runs 14 residues. CDR1 is SGDLS, CDR2 YYNGEE, per germline. The CDR3 loop is CASSAPAGTDTQYF. Written as DNA, the CDR3 is TGTGCCAGCAGCGCCCCGGCGGGCACAGATACGCAGTATTTT.

The rearrangement links TRBV14 to TRBJ2-2, with 7 bases aligning to TRBD1. Losses at the gene ends were 2 bases for V and 5 bases for J; bases not matched to a gene: 5. The CDR3 extends over 15 amino acids. The germline V gene has CDR1 SGHDN and CDR2 FVKESK. CDR3 amino acids: CASSQRQGWTGELFF. Here the CDR3 DNA reads TGTGCCAGCAGCCAAAGACAGGGATGGACCGGGGAGCTGTTTTTT.

The chain has TRBV11-2 and TRBJ1-6; tentatively, D is TRBD1 (6 bases). V shed 0 bases and J shed 10 bases, with 13 bases lying between them. Per germline, CDR1 SGHAT and CDR2 FQNNGV. This CDR3 spans 15 amino acids. The CDR3 nucleotides read TGTGCCAGCAGCTTAGATGGGGGCCTGCGGTCACCCCTCCACTTT. Protein product: CASSLDGGLRSPLHF.

This chain uses TRBV15 with TRBJ1-2; the match to TRBD1 covers 9 bases. CDR3 length: 16 amino acids. CDR1 and CDR2 (germline): LNHNV, YYDKDF (reference sequence). V trimming: 5 bases; J trimming: 3 bases; junction bases outside the gene matches: 10. CDR3 loop: CATSAPQGAGDYGYTF. The CDR3 nucleotides are TGTGCCACCAGCGCCCCACAGGGGGCGGGGGACTATGGCTACACCTTC.

The chain employs TRBV5-4 and TRBJ2-7; D perhaps matches TRBD2 (6 bases). V lost 4 bases and J 7 bases, leaving 21 bases between the germline ends. The CDR3 has 15 residues. Germline V gene lookup returns CDR1 SGHNT and CDR2 YYREEE (reference sequence). The CDR3 reads CASSPTLATVWEQYF. The CDR3 nucleotides are TGTGCCAGCAGCCCGACCCTAGCGACCGTTTGGGAGCAGTACTTC.

J is TRBJ1-6 and V is TRBV6-5; D is unresolved. The CDR3 extends over 16 amino acids. Germline V gene sequence: CDR1 MNHEY, CDR2 SVGAGI. The V gene lost 0 bases and the J gene lost 9 bases, with 15 bases spanning the gap. This CDR3 reads CASSYSSQVRGSPLHF. The CDR3 nucleotides are TGTGCCAGCAGTTACTCGAGTCAGGTCCGGGGTTCACCCCTCCACTTT.

The chain employs TRBV5-1 and TRBJ2-5; possibly TRBD1 for D (7 bases). The CDR3 length is 13 residues. Germline CDR1 SGHRS, CDR2 YFSETQ. V was pared by 4 bases and J by 5 bases, with 12 bases between. The CDR3 loop is CASSPRGVETQYF. CDR3 nucleotides: TGCGCCAGCAGCCCCAGGGGGGTGGAGACCCAGTACTTC.

CDR3 DNA sequence: TGTGCCAGTAGTAGCGGGGAACACCAACGAAACATTCAGTACTTC. Amino acids: CASSSGEHQRNIQYF. This chain links TRBV19 with TRBJ2-4; weak D call: TRBD2 (6 bases). Trimming left V 4 bases short and J 6 bases short, with 16 bases between. The CDR3 has 15 residues. Germline CDR1 LNHDA, CDR2 SQIVND (reference sequence).

In its sample, this clone was seen once. V is TRBV4-3 and J is TRBJ1-2, with 10 bases aligning to TRBD1. Trimming cost V 4 bases and J 6 bases; bases outside gene matches: 8. Germline V lookup: CDR1 LGHNA, CDR2 YSLEER. This CDR3 region has 15 residues. In nucleotides, the CDR3 is TGCGCCAGCAGCCCGGGACAGGGGCTGCGACATGGCTACACCTTC. Its translation: CASSPGQGLRHGYTF.